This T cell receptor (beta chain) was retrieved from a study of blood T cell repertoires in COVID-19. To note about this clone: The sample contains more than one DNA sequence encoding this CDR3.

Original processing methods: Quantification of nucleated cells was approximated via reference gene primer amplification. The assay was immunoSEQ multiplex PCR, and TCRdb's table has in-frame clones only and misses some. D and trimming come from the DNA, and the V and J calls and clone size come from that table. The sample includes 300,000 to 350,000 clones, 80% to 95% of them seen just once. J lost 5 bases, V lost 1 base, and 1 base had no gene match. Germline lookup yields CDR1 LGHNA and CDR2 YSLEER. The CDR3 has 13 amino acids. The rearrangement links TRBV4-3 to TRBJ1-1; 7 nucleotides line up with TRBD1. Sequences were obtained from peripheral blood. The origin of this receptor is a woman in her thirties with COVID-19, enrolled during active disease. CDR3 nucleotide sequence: TGCGCCAGCAGCCAAGTCAGGGGGACTGAAGCTTTCTTT. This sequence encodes CASSQVRGTEAFF.